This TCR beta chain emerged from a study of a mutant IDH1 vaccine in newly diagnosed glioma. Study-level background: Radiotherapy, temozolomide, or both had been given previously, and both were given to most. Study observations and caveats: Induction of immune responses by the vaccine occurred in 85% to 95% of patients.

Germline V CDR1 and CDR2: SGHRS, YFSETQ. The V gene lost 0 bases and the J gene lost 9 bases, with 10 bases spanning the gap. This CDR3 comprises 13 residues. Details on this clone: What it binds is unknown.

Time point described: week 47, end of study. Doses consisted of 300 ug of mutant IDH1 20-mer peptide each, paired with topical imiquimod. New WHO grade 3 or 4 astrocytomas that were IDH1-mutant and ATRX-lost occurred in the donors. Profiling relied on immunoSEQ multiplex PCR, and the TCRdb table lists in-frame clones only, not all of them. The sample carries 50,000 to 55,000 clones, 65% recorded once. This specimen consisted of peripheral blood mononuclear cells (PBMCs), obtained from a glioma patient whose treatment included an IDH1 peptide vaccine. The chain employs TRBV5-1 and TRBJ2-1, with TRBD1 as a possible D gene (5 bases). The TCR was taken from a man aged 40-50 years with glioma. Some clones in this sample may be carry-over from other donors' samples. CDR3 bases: TGCGCCAGCAGCTTGGTCCAGGGCGGTGAGCAGTTCTTC. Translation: CASSLVQGGEQFF.